These 21 T cell receptor beta chains came from one sample sequenced in a study of T cell responses to AZD1222 COVID-19 vaccine. The method was immunoSEQ multiplex PCR; TCRdb's version includes in-frame clones alone and lacks a portion of them. This sample has around 100,000 clones, with about 93% found just once. This material consisted of peripheral blood, taken on day 0 of AZD1222 vaccination. The receptors here all came from an adult in good health.

The CDR3 DNA reads as TGCGCCAGCAGCCCAGCGAGTTCCCTTGGCTACACCTTC. This translates into CASSPASSLGYTF. The J gene is TRBJ1-2, the V gene TRBV5-1; D is uncertain. The CDR3 consists of 13 residues. V was clipped by 4 bases and J by 7 bases, with 14 bases between them. The germline V gene has CDR1 SGHRS and CDR2 YFSETQ.

Comment on this clone: At one boundary the junction diverges from the germline segment, which might be a read error. This rearrangement joins TRBV2 to TRBJ2-5; D not certain. The CDR3 is 14 residues long. Germline CDR1 SNHLY, CDR2 FYNNEI. This chain's CDR3 is CASSDKRSQEAQYF. The CDR3 DNA sequence: TGTGCCAGCAGCGACAAGCGTTCTCAAGAGGCCCAGTACTTC. Together with reference TRBV2 and TRBJ2-5, the CDR3 gives the full variable domain: EPEVTQTPSHQVTQMGQEVILRCVPISNHLYFYWYRQILGQKVEFLVSFYNNEISEKSEIFDDQFSVERPDGSNFTLKIRSTKLEDSAMYFCASSDKRSQEAQYFGPGTRLLVL.

The V and J genes are TRBV7-9 and TRBJ1-5, with D perhaps matching TRBD1 (5 bases). Per the germline V gene, CDR1 is SEHNR and CDR2 is FQNEAQ (reference sequence). V lost 3 bases, J lost 2 bases, and 8 bases lay in between. This CDR3 comprises 14 residues. CDR3 residues: CASSLTGGNQPQHF. The DNA of the CDR3 is TGTGCCAGCAGCTTGACGGGGGGCAATCAGCCCCAGCATTTT. The full variable domain, in which reference TRBV7-9 and TRBJ1-5 provide the parts outside the CDR3, is DTGVSQNPRHKITKRGQNVTFRCDPISEHNRLYWYRQTLGQGPEFLTYFQNEAQLEKSRLLSDRFSAERPKGSFSTLEIQRTEQGDSAMYLCASSLTGGNQPQHFGDGTRLSIL.

V usage is TRBV24-1 and J usage is TRBJ2-5; the D gene is possibly TRBD2 (6 bases). The CDR3 runs to 12 residues. Trimming left V 7 bases short and J 1 base short, with 6 bases between. Germline CDR1 reads KGHDR; CDR2 reads SFDVKD. CDR3 residues: CATRGLQETQYF. CDR3 DNA: TGTGCCACCAGGGGACTCCAAGAGACCCAGTACTTC.

The chain employs TRBV7-9 and TRBJ1-1, with 7 bases aligning to TRBD1. The germline V gene has CDR1 SEHNR and CDR2 FQNEAQ (reference sequence). The V and J ends lost 5 bases and 1 base, in that order; junction bases with no gene match: 1. The CDR3 consists of 13 residues. The CDR3 sequence is CASSRTGNTEAFF. In DNA, the CDR3 is TGTGCCAGCAGCCGGACAGGGAACACTGAAGCTTTCTTT.

The chain employs TRBV7-9 and TRBJ1-2, with unresolved D. Germline V gives CDR1 SEHNR, CDR2 FQNEAQ (reference sequence). V was pared by 3 bases and J by 4 bases, with 18 bases between. The CDR3 runs 16 residues. CDR3 residues: CASSFTQTDPGYGYTF. CDR3 bases: TGTGCCAGCAGCTTTACTCAGACCGACCCTGGCTATGGCTACACCTTC.

In its sample, this clone was seen a few times. This rearrangement joins TRBV10-3 to TRBJ2-3, with TRBD1 matching 9 bases. In germline, CDR1 is ENHRY, CDR2 SYGVKD. CDR3 length: 15 amino acids. V shed 6 bases, J shed 5 bases, and the junction held 9 bases outside the gene matches. The CDR3 region is CAIRGDRVVEDTQYF. In nucleotides, the CDR3 is TGTGCCATCAGAGGGGACAGGGTCGTCGAAGATACGCAGTATTTT.

The rearrangement uses TRBV5-1 and TRBJ2-5; 9 nucleotides line up with TRBD2. Germline CDR1 reads SGHRS; CDR2 reads YFSETQ. CDR3 size: 17 residues. The V and J ends lost 0 bases and 5 bases, in that order; junction bases with no gene match: 11. The DNA for the CDR3 is TGCGCCAGCAGCTTGGAGGGTAGCGGGAGTCTGAGCGAGACCCAGTACTTC. Protein product: CASSLEGSGSLSETQYF.

The genes are TRBV5-1 and TRBJ2-5, with D possibly being TRBD2 (6 bases). This CDR3 is built from 14 residues. The V end lost 0 bases, the J end lost 5 bases, and 11 bases lay between the germline ends. CDR1 is SGHRS, CDR2 YFSETQ, per germline. CDR3 coding DNA: TGCGCCAGCAGCTTGGCCGGAGGGTCGGAGACCCAGTACTTC. Residues: CASSLAGGSETQYF.

This rearrangement joins TRBV5-8 to TRBJ1-5; possibly TRBD1 for D (5 bases). Germline loops: CDR1 SGHTS, CDR2 YDEGEE. CDR3 length: 12 amino acids. The V and J ends lost 2 bases and 11 bases respectively, with 11 bases between them. The CDR3 is CASSFRTRAQHF. The DNA for the CDR3 is TGTGCCAGCAGCTTTCGGACAAGGGCCCAGCATTTT.

The rearrangement links TRBV18 to TRBJ1-1; 8 bases line up with TRBD1. In germline, CDR1 is KGHSH, CDR2 LQKENI. The CDR3 covers 14 residues. The V gene end was trimmed by 3 bases and the J gene end by 1 base; junction bases not matched to a gene: 1. The CDR3 bases are TGTGCCAGCTCACCGCAGGGGGCGAACACTGAAGCTTTCTTT. Translating gives CASSPQGANTEAFF.

This chain joins TRBV5-1 and TRBJ2-1, with 14 bases aligning to TRBD2. CDR3 size: 15 residues. Germline trimming cut 0 bases from V and 9 bases from J; bases unmatched to any gene: 2. Per germline, CDR1 SGHRS and CDR2 YFSETQ. CDR3 sequence reads: CASSLGLAGGGEQFF. The DNA for the CDR3 is TGCGCCAGCAGCTTGGGACTAGCGGGAGGGGGTGAGCAGTTCTTC.

This clone has only a few counts. The chain is built from TRBV28 and TRBJ1-2; D gene uncertain. This CDR3 region has 15 residues. V lost 3 bases and J lost 8, with 19 bases in between. Germline CDR1 and CDR2: MDHEN and SYDVKM. The CDR3 sequence: CASSFTGRRTGGYTF. In DNA, the CDR3 is TGTGCCAGCAGTTTCACCGGGAGGAGAACGGGGGGCTACACCTTC.

The rearrangement joins TRBV5-1 to TRBJ2-7, with D unclear. From germline, CDR1 is SGHRS and CDR2 YFSETQ. V gave up 0 bases and J gave up 2 bases, with 12 bases separating them. The CDR3 covers 15 residues. Written as DNA, the CDR3 is TGCGCCAGCAGCTTGGCGGACGGAAAGACCTACGAGCAGTACTTC. The encoded protein is CASSLADGKTYEQYF.

This chain joins TRBV30 and TRBJ2-7; D ambiguous. Germline values: CDR1 GTSNPN, CDR2 SVGIG (reference sequence). V shed 3 bases and J shed 2 bases, with 14 bases lying between them. This CDR3 is built from 14 residues. The CDR3 DNA reads TGTGCCTGGAGCGGAATGAATTTACCCTACGAGCAGTACTTC. This encodes CAWSGMNLPYEQYF. Drawing the rest from reference TRBV30 and TRBJ2-7, the complete variable domain is SQTIHQWPATLVQPVGSPLSLECTVEGTSNPNLYWYRQAAGRGLQLLFYSVGIGQISSEVPQNLSASRPQDRQFILSSKKLLLSDSGFYLCAWSGMNLPYEQYFGPGTRLTVT.

This chain connects TRBV11-2 to TRBJ1-2; D perhaps matches TRBD1 (5 bases). The V gene's germline CDR1 is SGHAT and CDR2 FQNNGV. Trimming removed 0 bases from V and 8 bases from J, with 16 bases in between. This CDR3 region has 15 residues. The CDR3 nucleotides read TGTGCCAGCAGCTTAGAAGGGGCCACCCGTCGGGGCTACACCTTC. Its translation is CASSLEGATRRGYTF.

V gene TRBV7-2 combines with J gene TRBJ1-5; no clear D gene. Trimming cost V 3 bases and J 0 bases, with 3 bases left between them. CDR1 is SGHTA and CDR2 is FQGNSA in the germline V gene. CDR3 length: 13 residues. The CDR3 coding sequence is TGTGCCAGCAGCTTCGATAGCAATCAGCCCCAGCATTTT. It translates to CASSFDSNQPQHF. Variable domain in full (rest from reference TRBV7-2 and TRBJ1-5): GAGVSQSPSNKVTEKGKDVELRCDPISGHTALYWYRQSLGQGLEFLIYFQGNSAPDKSGLPSDRFSAERTGGSVSTLTIQRTQQEDSAVYLCASSFDSNQPQHFGDGTRLSIL.

The V gene is TRBV18, the J gene TRBJ2-1; D is unclear. CDR3 length: 13 amino acids. From germline, CDR1 is KGHSH and CDR2 LQKENI. The V end was cut by 3 bases, the J end by 4 bases, with 7 bases between. CDR3 coding DNA: TGTGCCAGCTCACCCGCCTCATACAATGAGCAGTTCTTC. Its protein is CASSPASYNEQFF. Full variable domain (remainder filled in from reference TRBV18 and TRBJ2-1): NAGVMQNPRHLVRRRGQEARLRCSPMKGHSHVYWYRQLPEEGLKFMVYLQKENIIDESGMPKERFSAEFPKEGPSILRIQQVVRGDSAAYFCASSPASYNEQFFGPGTRLTVL.

V and J are TRBV6-5 and TRBJ1-4; TRBD1 is a possible D gene (6 bases). Per the germline V gene, CDR1 is MNHEY and CDR2 is SVGAGI. The ends were cut back, 10 bases at V and 5 bases at J, with 14 bases in the middle. The CDR3 runs to 13 residues. CDR3 protein: CATNREQNEKLFF. The CDR3 nucleotides are TGTGCCACCAACAGGGAACAAAATGAAAAACTGTTTTTT.

This chain links TRBV6-1 with TRBJ1-1; tentative D call: TRBD1 (6 bases). This CDR3 has 14 amino acids. Germline CDR1 is MNHNS and CDR2 is SASEGT. Deletions cut 5 bases from V and 4 bases from J, with 14 bases between. CDR3 bases: TGTGCCAGCAGTCCGCAGACCAGGGGCACTGAAGCTTTCTTT. Translation gives CASSPQTRGTEAFF.

The chain employs TRBV14 and TRBJ1-2; no clear D gene. Germline CDR1 is SGHDN and CDR2 is FVKESK. V lost 4 bases, J lost 5 bases, and 8 bases lay in between. This CDR3 spans 12 amino acids. CDR3 sequence: CASSPRRYGYTF. In DNA, the CDR3 is TGTGCCAGCAGCCCCCGCCGGTATGGCTACACCTTC.